The present TCR beta chain was sequenced within a study of T-cell reconstitution after alpha-beta-depleted transplantation in children. This clonotype has just a few counts. The library targeted TCRbeta and was prepared with unique molecular identifiers. One entry per CDR3 protein results from TCRdb running MiXCR on the PCR reads. The sample holds some 200,000 distinct CDR3 sequences, under 9.5% seen once. Germline CDR1 and CDR2: LNHNV and YYDKDF (reference sequence). V was pared by 7 bases and J by 5 bases, with 5 bases of the junction left unmatched. The CDR3 totals 13 residues. The sequence came from a human donor who donated a stem cell graft to a child with acute lymphoblastic leukemia. The source material was PBMCs from the stem cell graft donor, sampled from the stem cell graft. The chain has TRBV15 and TRBJ2-1, with 7 positions matching TRBD1. CDR3 coding DNA: TGTGCCACCACGACAGGGTGGGACAATGAGCAGTTCTTC. It yields the protein CATTTGWDNEQFF.